The clone carrying this T cell receptor (beta chain) has a handful of counts. This entry comes from a study of T cell responses to AZD1222 COVID-19 vaccine. Data came from immunoSEQ multiplex PCR; TCRdb stores just in-frame clones and leaves some out. The repertoire holds under 35,000 clones, with approximately 90% as singletons. The CDR3 is 12 amino acids. Looked up from germline, CDR1 is MDHEN and CDR2 is SYDVKM. Trimming took off 6 bases at V and 4 bases at J, with 7 bases between the two ends. The clonotype was recovered from an adult who received the AZD1222 COVID-19 vaccine. This material consisted of peripheral blood, taken 28 days after the second AZD1222 dose. This chain uses TRBV28 with TRBJ2-1; D is uncertain. The CDR3 DNA sequence: TGTGCCAGCAGCTTCGAGTACAATGAGCAGTTCTTC. Protein: CASSFEYNEQFF.